The clone carrying this T cell receptor (beta chain) was seen a handful of times. Its antigen is currently unknown. The sample originates from a study of beta chain features in type 1 diabetes. Findings of the study overall: When VDJ junctions were examined, type 1 diabetes patients showed fewer insertions and more deletions. When Type 1 diabetes patients were examined, their TCRB CDR3s proved moderately but significantly shorter in all four CD4+ subsets. Healthy donors had naive, central memory and Treg TCRB repertoires that appeared less similar than those seen among patients.

Expressed TCRB transcripts were sequenced because the entire RNA isolate underwent reverse transcription. Naive, central memory and regulatory T cell samples came to a mean of approximately 3.6 million reads. Libraries were prepared by immunoSEQ multiplex PCR; TCRdb keeps only in-frame clonotypes and omits some of them. The repertoire includes hundreds of thousands of clones, roughly an eighth of them detected once, and approximately 0.022% sits in the top ten. Sorting based on CD45RO/CCR7/CD25/CD127/CD95/CD27 separated CD4+ naive, central memory, regulatory and stem cell-like memory cells. Germline lookup yields CDR1 SGHTA and CDR2 FQGTGA. Trimming took 5 bases from V and 7 from J; bases not matched to a gene: 11. The CDR3 has 15 amino acids.

Material: naive CD4+ T cells from blood. This sequence joins TRBV7-3 and TRBJ2-1; TRBD1 aligns across 7 bases. The TCR originated in a man aged 18 to 30 with type 1 diabetes. CDR3 nucleotide sequence: TGTGCCAGCAGCATCACCGGGACAGAAACTAATGAGCAGTTCTTC. As protein: CASSITGTETNEQFF.